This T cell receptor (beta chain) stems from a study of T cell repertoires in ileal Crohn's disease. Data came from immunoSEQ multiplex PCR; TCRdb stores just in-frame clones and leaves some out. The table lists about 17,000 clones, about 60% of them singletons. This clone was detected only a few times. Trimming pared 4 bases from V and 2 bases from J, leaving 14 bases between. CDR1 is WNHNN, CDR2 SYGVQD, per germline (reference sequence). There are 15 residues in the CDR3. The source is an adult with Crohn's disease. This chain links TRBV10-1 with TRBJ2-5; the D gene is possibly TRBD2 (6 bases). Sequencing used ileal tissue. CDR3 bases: TGCGCCAGCAGTGTAACAGCGGGCCGACAAGAGACCCAGTACTTC. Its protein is CASSVTAGRQETQYF.